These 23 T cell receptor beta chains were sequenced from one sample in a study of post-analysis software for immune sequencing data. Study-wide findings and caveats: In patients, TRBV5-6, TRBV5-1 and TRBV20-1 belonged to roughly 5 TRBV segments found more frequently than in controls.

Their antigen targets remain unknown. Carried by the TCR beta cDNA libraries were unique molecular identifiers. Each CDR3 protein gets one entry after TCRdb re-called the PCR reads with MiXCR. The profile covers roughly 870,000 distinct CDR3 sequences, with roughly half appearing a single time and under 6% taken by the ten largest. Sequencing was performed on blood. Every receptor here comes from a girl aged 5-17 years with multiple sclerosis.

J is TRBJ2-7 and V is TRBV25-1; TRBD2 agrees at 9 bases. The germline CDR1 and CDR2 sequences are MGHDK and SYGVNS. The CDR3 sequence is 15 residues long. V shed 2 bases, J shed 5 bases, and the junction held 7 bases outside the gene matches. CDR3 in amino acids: CASSEPAGGPHEQYF. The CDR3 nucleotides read TGTGCCAGCAGTGAACCTGCGGGAGGGCCTCACGAGCAGTACTTC.

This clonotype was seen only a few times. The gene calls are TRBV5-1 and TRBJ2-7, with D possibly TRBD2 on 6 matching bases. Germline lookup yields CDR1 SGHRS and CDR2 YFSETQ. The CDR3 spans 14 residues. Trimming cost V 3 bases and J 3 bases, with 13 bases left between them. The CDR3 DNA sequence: TGCGCCAGCAGCTCGGGGGACGGAGACTACGAGCAGTACTTC. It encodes CASSSGDGDYEQYF.

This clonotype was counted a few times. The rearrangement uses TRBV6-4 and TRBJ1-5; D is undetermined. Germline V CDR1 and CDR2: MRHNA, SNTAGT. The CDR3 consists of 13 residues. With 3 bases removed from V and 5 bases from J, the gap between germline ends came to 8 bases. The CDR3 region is CASSEQPHQPQHF. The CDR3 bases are TGTGCCAGCAGTGAGCAACCCCATCAGCCCCAGCATTTT.

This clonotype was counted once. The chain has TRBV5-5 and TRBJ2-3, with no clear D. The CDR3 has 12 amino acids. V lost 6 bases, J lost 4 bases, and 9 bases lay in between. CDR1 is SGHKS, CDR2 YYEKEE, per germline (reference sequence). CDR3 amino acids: CASTNLSDTQYF. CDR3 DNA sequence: TGTGCCAGCACCAACCTCTCAGATACGCAGTATTTT.

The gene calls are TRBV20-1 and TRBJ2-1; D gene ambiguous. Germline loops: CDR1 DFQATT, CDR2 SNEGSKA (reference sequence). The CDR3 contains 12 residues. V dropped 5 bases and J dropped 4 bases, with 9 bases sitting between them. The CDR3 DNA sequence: TGCAGTGCTTCTTTGGGTTACAATGAGCAGTTCTTC. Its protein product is CSASLGYNEQFF.

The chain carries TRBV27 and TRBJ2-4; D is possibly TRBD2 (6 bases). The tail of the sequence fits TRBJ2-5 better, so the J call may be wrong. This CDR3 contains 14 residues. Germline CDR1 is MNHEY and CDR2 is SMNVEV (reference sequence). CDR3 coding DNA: TGTGCCAGCAGTCAGACTAGAGAGCAAGAGACCCAGTACTTC. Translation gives CASSQTREQETQYF.

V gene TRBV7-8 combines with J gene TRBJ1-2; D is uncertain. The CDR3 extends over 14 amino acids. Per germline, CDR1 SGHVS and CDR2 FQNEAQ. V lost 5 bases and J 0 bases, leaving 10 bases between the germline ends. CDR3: CASSKQLANYGYTF. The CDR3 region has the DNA TGTGCCAGCAGCAAGCAATTAGCTAACTATGGCTACACCTTC.

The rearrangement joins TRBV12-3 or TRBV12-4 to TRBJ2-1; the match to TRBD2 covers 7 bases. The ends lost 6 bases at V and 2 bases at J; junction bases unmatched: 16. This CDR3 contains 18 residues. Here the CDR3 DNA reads TGTGCCAGCAGCTCCGGACGAAAACTAGCGTCTGCCTACAATGAGCAGTTCTTC. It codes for CASSSGRKLASAYNEQFF.

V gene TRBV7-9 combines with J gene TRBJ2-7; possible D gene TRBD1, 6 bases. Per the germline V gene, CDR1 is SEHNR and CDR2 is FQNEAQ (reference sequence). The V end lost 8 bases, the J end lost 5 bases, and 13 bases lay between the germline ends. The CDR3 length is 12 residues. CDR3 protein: CASGIQGDEQYF. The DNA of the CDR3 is TGTGCCAGCGGAATACAGGGAGACGAGCAGTACTTC.

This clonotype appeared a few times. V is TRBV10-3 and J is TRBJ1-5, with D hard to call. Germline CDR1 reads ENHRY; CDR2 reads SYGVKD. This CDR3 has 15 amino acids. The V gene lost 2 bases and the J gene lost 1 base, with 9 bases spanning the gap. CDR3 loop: CAISERRESNQPQHF. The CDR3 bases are TGTGCCATCAGTGAGAGGCGGGAGAGCAATCAGCCCCAGCATTTT.

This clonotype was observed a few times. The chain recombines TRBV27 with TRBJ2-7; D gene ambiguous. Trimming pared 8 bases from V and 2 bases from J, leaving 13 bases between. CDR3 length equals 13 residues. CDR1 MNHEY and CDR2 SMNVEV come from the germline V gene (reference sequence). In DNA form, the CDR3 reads TGTGCCAGCGGGATCGCACCGACCTACGAGCAGTACTTC. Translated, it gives CASGIAPTYEQYF.

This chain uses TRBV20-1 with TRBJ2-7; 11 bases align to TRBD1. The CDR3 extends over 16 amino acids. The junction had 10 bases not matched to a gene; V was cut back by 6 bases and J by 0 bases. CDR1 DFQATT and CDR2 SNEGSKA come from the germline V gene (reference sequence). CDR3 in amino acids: CSAAARDRGSSYEQYF. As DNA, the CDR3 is TGCAGTGCCGCAGCGCGGGACAGGGGGAGCTCCTACGAGCAGTACTTC.

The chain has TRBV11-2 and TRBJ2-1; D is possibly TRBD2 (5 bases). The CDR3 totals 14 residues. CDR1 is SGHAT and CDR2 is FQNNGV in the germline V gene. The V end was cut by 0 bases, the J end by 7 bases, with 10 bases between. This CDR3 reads CASSLEVAWNEQFF. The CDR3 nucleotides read TGTGCCAGCAGCTTAGAGGTAGCGTGGAATGAGCAGTTCTTC.

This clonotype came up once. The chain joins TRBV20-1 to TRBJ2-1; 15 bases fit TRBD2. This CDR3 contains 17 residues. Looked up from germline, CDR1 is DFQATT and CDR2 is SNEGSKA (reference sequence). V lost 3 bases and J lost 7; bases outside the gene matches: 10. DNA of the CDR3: TGCAGTGCTAGCAAATGGACTAGCGGGAGGGGAAAGAATGAGCAGTTCTTC. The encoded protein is CSASKWTSGRGKNEQFF.

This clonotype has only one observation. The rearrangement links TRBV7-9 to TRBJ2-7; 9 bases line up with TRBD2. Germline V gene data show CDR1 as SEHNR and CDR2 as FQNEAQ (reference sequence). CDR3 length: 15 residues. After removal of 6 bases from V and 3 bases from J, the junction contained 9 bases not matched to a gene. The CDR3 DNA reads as TGTGCCAGCAGGACCTCTAGCGGGGCACACTACGAGCAGTACTTC. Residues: CASRTSSGAHYEQYF.

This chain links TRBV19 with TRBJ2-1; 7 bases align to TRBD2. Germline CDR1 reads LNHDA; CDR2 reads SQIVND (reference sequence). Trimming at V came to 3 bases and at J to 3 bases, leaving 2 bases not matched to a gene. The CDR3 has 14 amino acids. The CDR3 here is CASSIQRGYNEQFF. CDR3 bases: TGTGCCAGTAGTATCCAGCGGGGCTACAATGAGCAGTTCTTC.

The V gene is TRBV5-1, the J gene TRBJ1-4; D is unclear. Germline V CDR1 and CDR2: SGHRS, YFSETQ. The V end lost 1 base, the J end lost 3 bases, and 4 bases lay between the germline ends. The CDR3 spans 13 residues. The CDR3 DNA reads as TGCGCCAGCAGCTTGAAGCCTAATGAAAAACTGTTTTTT. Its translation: CASSLKPNEKLFF.

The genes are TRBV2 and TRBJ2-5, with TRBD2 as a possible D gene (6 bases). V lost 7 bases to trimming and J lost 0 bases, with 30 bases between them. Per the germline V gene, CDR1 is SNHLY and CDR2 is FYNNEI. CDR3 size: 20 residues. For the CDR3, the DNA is TGTGCCAGCAAACCTACCACCCACCCTCCGGGACTCCAGTACCAAGAGACCCAGTACTTC. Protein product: CASKPTTHPPGLQYQETQYF.

The chain's CDR3 is CASSSTPRAIYTQYF. The CDR3 region has the DNA TGTGCCAGCAGTTCTACCCCTCGGGCTATCTATACGCAGTATTTT. The rearrangement uses TRBV27 and TRBJ2-3; no definite D call. The V gene's germline CDR1 is MNHEY and CDR2 SMNVEV (reference sequence). The CDR3 consists of 15 residues. Deletions cut 4 bases from V and 7 bases from J, with 18 bases between.

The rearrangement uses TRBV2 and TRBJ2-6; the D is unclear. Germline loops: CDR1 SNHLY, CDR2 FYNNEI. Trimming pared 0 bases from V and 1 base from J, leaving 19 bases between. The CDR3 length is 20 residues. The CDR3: CASSEALRGRKSSGANVLTF. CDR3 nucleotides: TGTGCCAGCAGTGAAGCGCTTCGAGGCAGGAAGAGTTCTGGGGCCAACGTCCTGACTTTC.

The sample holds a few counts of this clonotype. The chain's CDR3 is CASIVERGRLQETQYF. DNA of the CDR3: TGTGCCAGCATCGTTGAGAGGGGACGTCTTCAAGAGACCCAGTACTTC. This sequence joins TRBV6-1 and TRBJ2-5; possibly TRBD1 or TRBD2 for D (5 bases each). In germline, CDR1 is MNHNS, CDR2 SASEGT. V was clipped by 7 bases and J by 2 bases, with 20 bases between them. The CDR3 sequence is 16 residues long.

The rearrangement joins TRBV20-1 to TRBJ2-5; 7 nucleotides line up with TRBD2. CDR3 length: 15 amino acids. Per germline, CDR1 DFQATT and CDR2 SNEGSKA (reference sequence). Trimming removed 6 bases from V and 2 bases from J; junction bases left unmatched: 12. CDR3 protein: CSALTTASGQETQYF. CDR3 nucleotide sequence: TGCAGTGCCCTCACCACGGCTAGCGGACAAGAGACCCAGTACTTC.

The CDR3 DNA follows: TGTGCCAGCACCTCGACAGGGGGCGATCAGCCCCAGCATTTT. Translation gives CASTSTGGDQPQHF. The rearrangement joins TRBV12-3 or TRBV12-4 to TRBJ1-5, with 10 bases identical to TRBD1. The CDR3 is made up of 14 amino acids. The trim removed 7 bases at V and 5 bases at J, leaving 5 bases unmatched.